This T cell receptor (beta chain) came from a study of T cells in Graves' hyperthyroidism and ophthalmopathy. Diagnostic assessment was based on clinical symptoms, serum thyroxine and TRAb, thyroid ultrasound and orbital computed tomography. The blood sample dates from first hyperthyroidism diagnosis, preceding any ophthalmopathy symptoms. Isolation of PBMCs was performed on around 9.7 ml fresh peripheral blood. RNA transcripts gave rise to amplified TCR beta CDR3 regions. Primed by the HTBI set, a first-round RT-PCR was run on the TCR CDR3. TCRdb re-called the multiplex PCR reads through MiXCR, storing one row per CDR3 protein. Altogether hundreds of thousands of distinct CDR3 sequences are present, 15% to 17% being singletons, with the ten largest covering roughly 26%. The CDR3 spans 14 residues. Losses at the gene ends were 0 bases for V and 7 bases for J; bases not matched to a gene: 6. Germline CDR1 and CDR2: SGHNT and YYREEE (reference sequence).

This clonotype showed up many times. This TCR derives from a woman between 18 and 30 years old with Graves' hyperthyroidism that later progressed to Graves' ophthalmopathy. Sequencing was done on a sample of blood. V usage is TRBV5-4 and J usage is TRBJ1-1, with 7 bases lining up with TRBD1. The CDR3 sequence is CASSLEGRGIEAFF. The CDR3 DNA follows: TGTGCCAGCAGCTTGGAGGGCAGGGGGATTGAAGCTTTCTTT.